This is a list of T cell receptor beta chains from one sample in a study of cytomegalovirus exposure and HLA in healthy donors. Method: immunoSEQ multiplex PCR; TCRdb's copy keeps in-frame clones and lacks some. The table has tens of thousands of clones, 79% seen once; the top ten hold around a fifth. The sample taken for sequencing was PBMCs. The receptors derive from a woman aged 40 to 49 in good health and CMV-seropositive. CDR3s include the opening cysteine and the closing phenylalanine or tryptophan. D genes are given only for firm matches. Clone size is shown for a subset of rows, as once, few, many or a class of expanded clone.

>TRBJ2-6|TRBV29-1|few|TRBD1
CSVAQTGSGANVLTF
TGCAGCGTTGCCCAGACAGGGTCTGGGGCCAACGTCCTGACTTTC
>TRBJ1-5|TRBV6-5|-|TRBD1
CASRLDRGQPQHF
TGTGCCAGCAGACTCGACAGGGGTCAGCCCCAGCATTTT
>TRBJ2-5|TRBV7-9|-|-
CASSPYSPERETQYF
TGTGCCAGCAGCCCCTACTCCCCTGAGCGAGAGACCCAGTACTTC
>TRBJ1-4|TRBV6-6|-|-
CASSRQAKNEKLFF
TGTGCCAGCAGTAGACAGGCGAAGAATGAAAAACTGTTTTTT
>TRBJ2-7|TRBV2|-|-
CASSGLGSSYEQYF
TGTGCCAGCAGTGGGTTGGGGAGCTCCTACGAGCAGTACTTC
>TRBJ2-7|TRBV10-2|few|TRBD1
CASLDRVTYEQYF
TGCGCCAGCTTGGACAGGGTCACCTACGAGCAGTACTTC
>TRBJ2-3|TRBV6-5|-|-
CASSFGARTDTQYF
TGTGCCAGCAGTTTTGGCGCCAGGACAGATACGCAGTATTTT
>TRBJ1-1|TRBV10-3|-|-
CAISDQGLATEAFF
TGTGCCATCAGTGATCAGGGTTTAGCCACTGAAGCTTTCTTT
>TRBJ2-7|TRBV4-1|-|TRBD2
CASSQIAGGRKQYF
TGCGCCAGCAGCCAAATAGCGGGGGGCCGAAAGCAGTACTTC
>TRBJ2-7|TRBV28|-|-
CASSFPGYEQYF
TGTGCCAGCAGTTTCCCCGGGTACGAGCAGTACTTC
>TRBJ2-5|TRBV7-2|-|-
CASSPQVSGVETQYF
TGTGCCAGCAGCCCCCAAGTTTCGGGAGTGGAGACCCAGTACTTC
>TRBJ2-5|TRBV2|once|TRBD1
CASSELTGSSETQYF
TGTGCCAGCAGTGAATTGACAGGGTCATCGGAGACCCAGTACTTC
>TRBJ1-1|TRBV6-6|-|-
CASSYSRGGDTEAFF
TGTGCCAGCAGTTACTCGCGCGGAGGAGACACTGAAGCTTTCTTT
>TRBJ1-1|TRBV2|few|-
CALQGNTEAFF
TGTGCTTTACAGGGGAACACTGAAGCTTTCTTT
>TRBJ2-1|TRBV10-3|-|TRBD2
CAISVGGSYNEQFF
TGTGCCATCAGTGTGGGAGGGTCCTACAATGAGCAGTTCTTC
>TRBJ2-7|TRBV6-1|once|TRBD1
CASSPVRQGAWMYF
TGTGCCAGCAGTCCGGTTCGACAGGGGGCGTGGATGTACTTC
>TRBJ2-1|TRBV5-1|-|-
CASSFQVGNEQFF
TGCGCCAGCAGCTTTCAGGTGGGCAATGAGCAGTTCTTC
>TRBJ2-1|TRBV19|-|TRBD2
CASSILAGGHGAAEQFF
TGTGCCAGTAGTATCCTAGCGGGGGGCCACGGGGCGGCTGAGCAGTTCTTC
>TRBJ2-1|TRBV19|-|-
CASSIGPSFNEQFF
TGTGCCAGTAGTATAGGGCCTAGCTTTAATGAGCAGTTCTTC
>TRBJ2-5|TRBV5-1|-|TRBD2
CASSLAGTSGVYQETQYF
TGCGCCAGCAGCTTGGCTGGGACTAGCGGAGTGTACCAAGAGACCCAGTACTTC
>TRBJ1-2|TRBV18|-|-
CASSPPTVKGNYGYTF
TGTGCCAGCTCACCACCAACAGTGAAGGGGAACTATGGCTACACCTTC
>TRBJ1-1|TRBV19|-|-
CASSISRGSEAFF
TGTGCCAGTAGTATTTCTCGGGGGAGTGAAGCTTTCTTT
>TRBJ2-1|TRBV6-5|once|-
CASSYGVHLHGEQFF
TGTGCCAGCAGTTACGGTGTCCACTTGCATGGTGAGCAGTTCTTC
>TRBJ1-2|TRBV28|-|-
CASSLTGYRYGYTF
TGTGCCAGCAGTCTGACAGGATACCGCTATGGCTACACCTTC
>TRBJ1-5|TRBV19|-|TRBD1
CASGQGRNQPQHF
TGTGCCAGTGGACAGGGTCGCAATCAGCCCCAGCATTTT
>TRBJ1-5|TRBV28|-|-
CASSLASGVLANQPQHF
TGTGCCAGCAGTTTAGCGTCGGGGGTATTGGCCAATCAGCCCCAGCATTTT
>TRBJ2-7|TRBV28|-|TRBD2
CASRTSGYEQYF
TGTGCCAGCCGGACTAGCGGATACGAGCAGTACTTC